The sequence of this T cell receptor beta chain was determined in a study of OX40 agonist ivuxolimab in advanced cancers. Method: immunoSEQ multiplex PCR; TCRdb's copy keeps in-frame clones and lacks some. Here the sample spans roughly 40,000 clones, approximately 86% being singletons. V dropped 6 bases and J dropped 6 bases, with 3 bases sitting between them. The germline gives CDR1 MDHEN, CDR2 SYDVKM. CDR3 length: 10 residues. This sequence originates from an adult with an advanced solid tumor such as melanoma, head and neck, liver or kidney cancer. The chain joins TRBV28 to TRBJ1-5; D unclear. Sequencing was performed on CD4+ or CD8+ T cells sorted from blood, taken in a trial of the OX40 agonist ivuxolimab. The CDR3 coding sequence is TGTGCCAGCAGGCGTCAGCCCCAGCATTTT. Translated: CASRRQPQHF.